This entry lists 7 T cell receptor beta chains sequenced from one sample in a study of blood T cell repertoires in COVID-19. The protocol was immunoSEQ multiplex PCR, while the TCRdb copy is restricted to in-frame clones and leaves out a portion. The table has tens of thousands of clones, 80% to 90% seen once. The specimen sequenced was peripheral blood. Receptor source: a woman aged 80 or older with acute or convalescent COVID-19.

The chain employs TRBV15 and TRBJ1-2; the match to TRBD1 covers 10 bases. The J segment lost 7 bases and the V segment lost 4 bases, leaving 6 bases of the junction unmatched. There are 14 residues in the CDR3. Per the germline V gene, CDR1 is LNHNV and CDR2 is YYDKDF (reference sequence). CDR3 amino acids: CATSISGTGAGYTF. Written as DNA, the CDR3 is TGTGCCACCAGCATATCGGGGACAGGGGCTGGCTACACCTTC.

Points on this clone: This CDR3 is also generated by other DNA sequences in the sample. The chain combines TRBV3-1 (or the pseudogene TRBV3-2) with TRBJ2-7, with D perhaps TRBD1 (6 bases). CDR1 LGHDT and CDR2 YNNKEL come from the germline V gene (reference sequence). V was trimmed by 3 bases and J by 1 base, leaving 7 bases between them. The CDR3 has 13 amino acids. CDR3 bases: TGTGCCAGCAGCCAGGGGGCATCCTACGAGCAGTACTTC. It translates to CASSQGASYEQYF.

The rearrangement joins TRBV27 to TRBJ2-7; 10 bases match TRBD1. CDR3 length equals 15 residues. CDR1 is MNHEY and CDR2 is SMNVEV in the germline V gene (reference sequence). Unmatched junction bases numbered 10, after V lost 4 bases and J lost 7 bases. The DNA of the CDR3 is TGTGCCAGCAGTTCTCCGGGACAGGGGAGAAGGGAGCAGTACTTC. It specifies CASSSPGQGRREQYF.

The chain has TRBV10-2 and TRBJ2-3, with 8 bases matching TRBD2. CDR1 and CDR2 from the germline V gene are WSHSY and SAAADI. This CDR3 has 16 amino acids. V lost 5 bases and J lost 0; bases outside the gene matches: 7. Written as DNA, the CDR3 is TGCGCCAGCAGTATGGTAGCGGGGTCTAGCACAGATACGCAGTATTTT. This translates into CASSMVAGSSTDTQYF.

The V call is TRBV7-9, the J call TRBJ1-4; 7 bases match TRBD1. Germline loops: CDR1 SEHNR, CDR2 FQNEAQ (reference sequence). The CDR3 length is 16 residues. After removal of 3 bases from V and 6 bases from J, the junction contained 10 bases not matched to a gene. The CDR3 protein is CASSFYRDSPYEKLFF. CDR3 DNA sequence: TGTGCCAGCAGCTTTTATCGGGACAGTCCTTATGAAAAACTGTTTTTT.

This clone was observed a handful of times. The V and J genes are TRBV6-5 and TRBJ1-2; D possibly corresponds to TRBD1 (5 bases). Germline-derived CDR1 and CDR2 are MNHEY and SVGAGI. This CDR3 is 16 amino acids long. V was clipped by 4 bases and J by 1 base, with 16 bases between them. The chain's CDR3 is CASSFLGQRRNYGYTF. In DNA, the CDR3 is TGTGCCAGCAGTTTCCTGGGGCAGAGGCGTAACTATGGCTACACCTTC.

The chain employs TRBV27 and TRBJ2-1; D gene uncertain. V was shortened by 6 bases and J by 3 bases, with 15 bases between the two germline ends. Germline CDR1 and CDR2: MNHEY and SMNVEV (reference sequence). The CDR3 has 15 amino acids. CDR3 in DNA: TGTGCCAGCAGGCGACCAGCGAGCGTCTACAATGAGCAGTTCTTC. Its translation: CASRRPASVYNEQFF.